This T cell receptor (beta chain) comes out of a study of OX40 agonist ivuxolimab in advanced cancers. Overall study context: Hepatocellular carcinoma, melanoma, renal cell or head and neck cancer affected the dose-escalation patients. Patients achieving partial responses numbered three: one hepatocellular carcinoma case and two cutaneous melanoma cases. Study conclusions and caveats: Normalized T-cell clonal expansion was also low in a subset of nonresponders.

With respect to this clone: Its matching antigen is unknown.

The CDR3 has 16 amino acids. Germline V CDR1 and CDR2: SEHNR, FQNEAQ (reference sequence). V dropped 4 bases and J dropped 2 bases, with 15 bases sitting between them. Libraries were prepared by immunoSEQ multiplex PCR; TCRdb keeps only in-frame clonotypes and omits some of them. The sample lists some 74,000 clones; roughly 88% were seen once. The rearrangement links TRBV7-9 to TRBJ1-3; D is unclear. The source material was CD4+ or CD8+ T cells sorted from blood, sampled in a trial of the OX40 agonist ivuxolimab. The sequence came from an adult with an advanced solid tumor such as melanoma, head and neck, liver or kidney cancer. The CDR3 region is CASSWVFFPAGNTIYF. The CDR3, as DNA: TGTGCCAGCAGCTGGGTTTTTTTCCCGGCTGGAAACACCATATATTTT. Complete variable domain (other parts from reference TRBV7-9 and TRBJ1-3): DTGVSQNPRHKITKRGQNVTFRCDPISEHNRLYWYRQTLGQGPEFLTYFQNEAQLEKSRLLSDRFSAERPKGSFSTLEIQRTEQGDSAMYLCASSWVFFPAGNTIYFGEGSWLTVV.